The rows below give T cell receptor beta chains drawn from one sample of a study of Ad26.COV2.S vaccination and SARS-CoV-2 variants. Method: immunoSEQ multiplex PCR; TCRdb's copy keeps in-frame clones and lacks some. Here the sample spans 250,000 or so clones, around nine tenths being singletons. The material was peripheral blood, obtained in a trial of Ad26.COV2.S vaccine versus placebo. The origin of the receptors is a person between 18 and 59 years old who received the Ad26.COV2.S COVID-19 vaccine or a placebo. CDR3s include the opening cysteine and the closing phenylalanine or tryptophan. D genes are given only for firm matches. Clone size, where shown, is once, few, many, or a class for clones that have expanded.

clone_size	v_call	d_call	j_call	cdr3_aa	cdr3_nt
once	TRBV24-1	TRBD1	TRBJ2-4	CATSDLRDREDIQYF	TGTGCCACCAGTGATTTAAGGGACAGGGAAGACATTCAGTACTTC
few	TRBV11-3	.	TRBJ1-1	CASSLGNQNTEAFF	TGTGCCAGCAGCTTAGGAAACCAGAACACTGAAGCTTTCTTT
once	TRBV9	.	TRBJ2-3	CASSVAGARTDTQYF	TGTGCCAGCAGCGTTGCGGGGGCTCGCACAGATACGCAGTATTTT
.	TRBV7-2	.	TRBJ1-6	CASSSPSYNSPLHF	TGTGCCAGCAGCTCGCCCTCCTATAATTCACCCCTCCACTTT
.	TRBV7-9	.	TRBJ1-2	CASSLALHYGYTF	TGTGCCAGCAGCTTAGCTCTCCACTATGGCTACACCTTC
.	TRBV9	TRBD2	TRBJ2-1	CASSPARKRGGSDFLNEQFF	TGTGCCAGCAGCCCCGCCAGGAAGCGGGGGGGCTCTGACTTTCTCAATGAGCAGTTCTTC
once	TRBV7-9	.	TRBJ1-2	CASSPTESGYTF	TGTGCCAGCAGCCCTACAGAGAGCGGCTACACCTTC
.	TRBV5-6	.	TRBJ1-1	CASSLGQMNTEAFF	TGTGCCAGCAGTTTGGGACAAATGAACACTGAAGCTTTCTTT
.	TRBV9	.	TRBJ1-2	CASSVGQGYGYTF	TGTGCCAGCAGCGTCGGGCAGGGATATGGCTACACCTTC
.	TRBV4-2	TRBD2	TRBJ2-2	CASSQLAGGHTGELFF	TGTGCCAGCAGCCAGCTAGCGGGGGGCCACACCGGGGAGCTGTTTTTT
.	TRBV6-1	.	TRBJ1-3	CASSETIGWRNTIYF	TGTGCCAGCAGTGAAACCATAGGCTGGAGAAACACCATATATTTT
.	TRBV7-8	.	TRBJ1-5	CASSEQGPRGPQHF	TGTGCCAGCAGCGAACAGGGCCCCCGGGGGCCCCAGCATTTT
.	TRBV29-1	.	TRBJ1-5	CSVAENSNQPQHF	TGCAGCGTTGCCGAAAACAGCAATCAGCCCCAGCATTTT
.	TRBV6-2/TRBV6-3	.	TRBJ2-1	CASSYTLANEQFF	TGTGCCAGCAGTTACACACTAGCAAATGAGCAGTTCTTC